The present entry profiles one T cell receptor beta chain with its context. Its antigen is unidentified. Germline CDR1 is MNHNS and CDR2 is SASEGT. The CDR3 is 13 amino acids. Trimming took 7 bases from V and 2 from J, leaving 12 bases between them. The sample comes from a study of cytomegalovirus exposure and HLA in healthy donors. Study-level points and caveats: The records held CMV serostatus as the only immune exposure information. Within the data, a cluster of highly shared sequence variants was likely a sequencing artifact.

It was with 60 Vbeta and 13 Jbeta primers that the PCR ran. Assay: immunoSEQ multiplex PCR; the TCRdb copy retains only in-frame clones and omits some. The sample lists 120,000 to 150,000 clones; approximately 81% were seen once. Specimen: PBMCs. This rearrangement joins TRBV6-1 to TRBJ2-7, with D maybe TRBD2 (5 bases). This receptor was taken from a woman aged 35 to 49 in good health and CMV-seropositive. The chain's CDR3 is CASTGNNPYEQYF. Here the CDR3 DNA reads TGTGCCAGCACGGGAAATAATCCCTACGAGCAGTACTTC.